Reported below is one T cell receptor (beta chain). Its specificity is unknown. The CDR3 is 12 residues long. CDR1 and CDR2 from the germline V gene are SEHNR and FQNEAQ (reference sequence). V dropped 7 bases and J dropped 7 bases, with 14 bases sitting between them. The sample originates from a study of T cell responses to AZD1222 COVID-19 vaccine. Study-level results: Scientists sampled the repertoires only once the peak T cell response had passed. Only a handful of AZD1222 recipients, roughly six in all, had baseline seropositivity. Within unmutated variant regions lay the reported targets of nearly half of spike-specific TCRs. Across the whole spike, CD4 TCRs peaked at regions 160-218 and 743-854.

Method: immunoSEQ multiplex PCR; TCRdb's copy keeps in-frame clones and lacks some. The sample consists of about 120,000 clones, approximately 87% of them appearing once. The receptor was derived from an adult in good health. The starting material was peripheral blood, obtained on day 0 of AZD1222 vaccination. The J gene is TRBJ2-7, the V gene TRBV7-9, with D perhaps TRBD1 (6 bases). The CDR3 spells CASMTGAGEQYF. The CDR3 DNA sequence: TGTGCCAGCATGACAGGTGCCGGGGAGCAGTACTTC. The whole variable domain, filled in from reference TRBV7-9 and TRBJ2-7, reads DTGVSQNPRHKITKRGQNVTFRCDPISEHNRLYWYRQTLGQGPEFLTYFQNEAQLEKSRLLSDRFSAERPKGSFSTLEIQRTEQGDSAMYLCASMTGAGEQYFGPGTRLTVT.